A selection of T cell receptor beta chains follows, all from one sample in a study of Ad26.COV2.S vaccination and SARS-CoV-2 variants. Sequencing was performed with immunoSEQ multiplex PCR; in TCRdb, only in-frame clones are kept and a portion is missing. The sample holds around 300,000 clones, 80% to 90% seen once. Source: peripheral blood, taken in a trial of Ad26.COV2.S vaccine versus placebo. The source of these receptors is a person between 18 and 60 years old who received the Ad26.COV2.S COVID-19 vaccine or a placebo. Each CDR3 is given with its conserved first and last residue. A D gene is named only where the DNA matches it firmly. Size is stated for part of the rows, as once, few or many counts, or as a class when the clone is expanded.

-	TRBJ2-1	TRBV19	12	-	TGTGCCAGTAGTATGGGAGCACGGGAGCAGTTCTTC	CASSMGAREQFF
-	TRBJ1-2	TRBV2	14	-	TGTGCCAGCAGTGGCCAGACAGGACTATATGGCTACACCTTC	CASSGQTGLYGYTF
few	TRBJ2-2	TRBV5-5	14	-	TGTGCCAGCAGCTTCTCCGGGACCACCGGGGAGCTGTTTTTT	CASSFSGTTGELFF
many	TRBJ2-3	TRBV4-2	14	-	TGTGCCAGCAGCCAAGAAACGTTCAATTCGCTCGCAGTATTT	CASSQETFNSLAVF
-	TRBJ2-2	TRBV27	17	TRBD2	TGTGCCAGCAGTGCCGTCGGACTAGCGGGGACCACCGGGGAGCTGTTTTTT	CASSAVGLAGTTGELFF
once	TRBJ2-5	TRBV4-1	13	-	TGCGCCAGCAGCCAAGATACCAGTACGACCCAGTACTTC	CASSQDTSTTQYF
-	TRBJ2-2	TRBV5-6	14	-	TGTGCCAGCAGCATAAACGAGTGGATCGGGGAGCTGTTTTTT	CASSINEWIGELFF
once	TRBJ2-5	TRBV9	14	TRBD2	TGTGCCAGCAGCGCACTAGCGGGGGTGGAGACCCAGTACTTC	CASSALAGVETQYF
-	TRBJ1-1	TRBV28	17	-	TGTGCCAGCAGCCCCCCTGCCCCGGCGAGCATGAACACTGAAGCTTTCTTT	CASSPPAPASMNTEAFF
-	TRBJ1-5	TRBV18	14	-	TGTGCCAGCTCGGAGACATATAGCAATCAGCCCCAGCATTTT	CASSETYSNQPQHF
-	TRBJ1-6	TRBV5-4	15	TRBD1	TGTGCCAGCAGCTTTAGTGACAGGGCTAATTCACCCCTCCACTTT	CASSFSDRANSPLHF
-	TRBJ2-2	TRBV27	17	TRBD2	TGTGCCAGCAACTCCAATAGACTAGCGGGGAAAACCGGGGAGCTGTTTTTT	CASNSNRLAGKTGELFF
-	TRBJ1-2	TRBV12-5	13	-	TGTGCTAGTGCCTTGACAGTCCTCTATGGCTACACCTTC	CASALTVLYGYTF
-	TRBJ2-2	TRBV24-1	16	-	TGTGCCACCAGTGACCCGGCAGCGGCGAGCACCGGGGAGCTGTTTTTT	CATSDPAAASTGELFF
-	TRBJ2-2	TRBV19	12	-	TGTGCCAGTAACAAGGACCTCGGGGAGCTGTTTTTT	CASNKDLGELFF
-	TRBJ2-1	TRBV11-1	15	-	TGTGCCAGCAGCCCGGGCGGGCTTTCTTACAATGAGCAGTTCTTC	CASSPGGLSYNEQFF
-	TRBJ2-7	TRBV29-1	15	-	TGCAGCGTTGAAGGGGGTCGGGATGATGAGTACGAGCAGTACTTC	CSVEGGRDDEYEQYF
-	TRBJ2-5	TRBV28	15	-	TGTGCCAGCAGTACACAGGGAGGGGGCCAAGAGACCCAGTACTTC	CASSTQGGGQETQYF
-	TRBJ2-7	TRBV4-1	16	TRBD2	TGCGCCAGCAGCCAAGAGGGACTAGCGGGATTCTACGAGCAGTACTTC	CASSQEGLAGFYEQYF
-	TRBJ2-2	TRBV10-3	15	-	TGTGCCATCACCTCACCGGGACTGAACACCGGGGAGCTGTTTTTT	CAITSPGLNTGELFF
-	TRBJ2-7	TRBV4-2	14	-	TGTGCCAGCAGCCTCCCCGGCGGGGACTACGAGCAGTACTTC	CASSLPGGDYEQYF
-	TRBJ2-6	TRBV18	13	-	TGTGCCAGCTTACCCTCTGGGGCCAACGTCCTGACTTTC	CASLPSGANVLTF
-	TRBJ2-1	TRBV2	14	-	TGTGCCAGCAGTGACACCCTTTTTAACAATGAGCAGTTCTTC	CASSDTLFNNEQFF
-	TRBJ1-4	TRBV19	15	-	TGTGCCAGTAGTATTACGGCGGGCCGCAATGAAAAACTGTTTTTT	CASSITAGRNEKLFF
once	TRBJ1-4	TRBV19	14	TRBD1	TGTGCCAGTAGGCCGGGACAGGGTGGCGAAAAACTGTTTTTT	CASRPGQGGEKLFF
-	TRBJ1-6	TRBV9	14	-	TGTGCCAGCAGCGTAGCGGTAGGTAATTCACCCCTCCACTTT	CASSVAVGNSPLHF
-	TRBJ2-7	TRBV9	15	TRBD1	TGTGCCAGCAGCTCCAGGGACAGGGGGCTATACGAGCAGTACTTC	CASSSRDRGLYEQYF
-	TRBJ2-7	TRBV3-1/TRBV3-2	14	-	TGTGCCAGCAGCCAAGCGCCCGGTAACTACGAGCAGTACTTC	CASSQAPGNYEQYF
-	TRBJ1-5	TRBV2	14	-	TGTGCCAGCAGTGGTAGGGACGGCCATCAGCCCCAGCATTTT	CASSGRDGHQPQHF
-	TRBJ1-5	TRBV3-1/TRBV3-2	14	-	TGTGCCAGCAGCCAAGATTGGGGGGATCAGCCCCAGCATTTT	CASSQDWGDQPQHF
-	TRBJ1-1	TRBV18	14	-	TGTGCCAGCTCATACGGCGGGCTGAACACTGAAGCTTTCTTT	CASSYGGLNTEAFF
-	TRBJ2-2	TRBV28	15	-	TGTGCCAGCAGTTATCCGGGTTCTGACACCGGGGAGCTGTTTTTT	CASSYPGSDTGELFF
-	TRBJ1-3	TRBV5-5	17	-	TGTGCCAGCAGCTTGGCTCGCCTCGACGACACTGGAAACACCATATATTTT	CASSLARLDDTGNTIYF
-	TRBJ2-2	TRBV30	13	-	TGTGCCTGGACCGGACGTAACACCGGGGAGCTGTTTTTT	CAWTGRNTGELFF
few	TRBJ2-7	TRBV28	13	-	TGTGCCAGCAGCCGGGACCCCCGCTACGAGCAGTACTTC	CASSRDPRYEQYF
-	TRBJ1-3	TRBV30	11	-	TGTGCCTGGCGTTCTGGAAACACCATATATTTT	CAWRSGNTIYF
few	TRBJ2-7	TRBV5-1	13	-	TGCGCCAGCAGCTTTGATGTGCAGTACGAGCAGTACTTC	CASSFDVQYEQYF
-	TRBJ1-3	TRBV4-2	17	TRBD1	TGTGCCAGCAGCCAAGATCCAGGGGGCCCCTCTGGAAACACCATATATTTT	CASSQDPGGPSGNTIYF
-	TRBJ1-1	TRBV5-6	14	TRBD1	TGTGCCAGCAGGACCAGGGGGCGGGACACTGAAGCTTTCTTT	CASRTRGRDTEAFF
-	TRBJ2-3	TRBV7-9	18	TRBD2	TGTGCCAGCAGCCACGAGGGACTAGCGGGCCGGAGCACAGATACGCAGTATTTT	CASSHEGLAGRSTDTQYF
few	TRBJ2-5	TRBV7-9	14	TRBD2	TGTGCCAGCAGCCAATTAGCGGGAGCAGAGACCCAGTACTTC	CASSQLAGAETQYF
once	TRBJ1-1	TRBV18	15	-	TGTGCCAGCTCACCACCGGGGGGGAGGAACACTGAAGCTTTCTTT	CASSPPGGRNTEAFF
-	TRBJ1-6	TRBV21-1	20	-	TGTGCCAGCAGCAAAGGCGGGAGAAACAGGGTATGCTCCTATAATTCACCCCTCCACTTT	CASSKGGRNRVCSYNSPLHF
-	TRBJ1-2	TRBV19	13	TRBD1	TGTGCCAGTAGTATAACAGGGGCAAGTGGCTACACCTTC	CASSITGASGYTF
-	TRBJ2-5	TRBV9	15	-	TGTGCCAGCAGCAGAGGAGGGGGTAACCAAGAGACCCAGTACTTC	CASSRGGGNQETQYF
-	TRBJ1-3	TRBV13	15	TRBD1	TGTGCCAGCAGCTTACAGGGGGACTCTGGAAACACCATATATTTT	CASSLQGDSGNTIYF
-	TRBJ2-3	TRBV28	14	TRBD1	TGTGCCAGCAACCTAGGGGGCCCTTTTGATACGCAGTATTTT	CASNLGGPFDTQYF
-	TRBJ2-4	TRBV7-9	16	TRBD1	TGTGCCAGCAGCTTACCTGTAATCAGGGGGTCGGACATTCAGTACTTC	CASSLPVIRGSDIQYF
-	TRBJ1-4	TRBV6-6	16	-	TGTGCCAGCAGTTACGGGCCAGGGCAGACTAATGAAAAACTGTTTTTT	CASSYGPGQTNEKLFF